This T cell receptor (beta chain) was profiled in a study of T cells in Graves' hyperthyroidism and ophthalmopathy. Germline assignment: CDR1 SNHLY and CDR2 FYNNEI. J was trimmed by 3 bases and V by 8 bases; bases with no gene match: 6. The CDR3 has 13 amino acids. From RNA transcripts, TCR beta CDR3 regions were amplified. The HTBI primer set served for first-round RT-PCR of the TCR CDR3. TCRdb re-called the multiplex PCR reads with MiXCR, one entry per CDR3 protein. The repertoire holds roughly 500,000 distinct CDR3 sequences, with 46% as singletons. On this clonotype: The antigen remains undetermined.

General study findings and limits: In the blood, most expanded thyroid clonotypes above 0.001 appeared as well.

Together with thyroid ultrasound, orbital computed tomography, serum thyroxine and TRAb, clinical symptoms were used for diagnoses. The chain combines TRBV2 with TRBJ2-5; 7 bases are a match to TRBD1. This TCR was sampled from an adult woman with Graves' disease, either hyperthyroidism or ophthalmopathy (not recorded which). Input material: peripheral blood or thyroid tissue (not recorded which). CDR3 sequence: CASRDRGKETQYF. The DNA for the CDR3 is TGTGCCAGCCGGGACAGAGGGAAAGAGACCCAGTACTTC.